These 27 T cell receptor beta chains originate from one sample sequenced in a study of shared clonotypes between healthy human individuals. Data came from immunoSEQ multiplex PCR; TCRdb stores just in-frame clones and leaves some out. The table includes some 1.5 million clones, about 96% detected once. The source material was naive CD4+ T cells sorted from blood. Subset meaning: CD45RA+ positively selected. The receptor set was obtained from a man in his thirties or forties in good health.

This chain links TRBV9 with TRBJ2-1; tentative D call: TRBD2 (6 bases). V lost 7 bases to trimming and J lost 3 bases, with 20 bases between them. The germline gives CDR1 SGDLS, CDR2 YYNGEE. CDR3 length: 16 amino acids. CDR3 loop: CASRKSRDLNYNEQFF. The CDR3 coding sequence is TGTGCCAGCCGTAAGTCCCGGGACTTGAACTACAATGAGCAGTTCTTC.

The chain has TRBV18 and TRBJ2-1, with TRBD2 matching 8 bases. V lost 5 bases, J lost 5 bases, and 8 bases stayed unmatched. Germline V CDR1 and CDR2: KGHSH, LQKENI. The CDR3 has 15 residues. As DNA, the CDR3 is TGTGCCAGCTCAATGGTAGCGGGGACTAACAATGAGCAGTTCTTC. This gives the protein CASSMVAGTNNEQFF. The full variable domain, completed using reference TRBV18 and TRBJ2-1, is NAGVMQNPRHLVRRRGQEARLRCSPMKGHSHVYWYRQLPEEGLKFMVYLQKENIIDESGMPKERFSAEFPKEGPSILRIQQVVRGDSAAYFCASSMVAGTNNEQFFGPGTRLTVL.

This chain uses TRBV2 with TRBJ2-1, with 10 bases aligning to TRBD2. J was trimmed by 4 bases and V by 9 bases; bases with no gene match: 6. CDR1 is SNHLY, CDR2 FYNNEI, per germline. The CDR3 consists of 14 residues. The CDR3 DNA sequence: TGTGCCAGTTTACCGGGACTAGCGTACAATGAGCAGTTCTTC. This codes for CASLPGLAYNEQFF.

The V and J genes are TRBV9 and TRBJ2-3; possibly TRBD1 for D (5 bases). V gave up 4 bases and J gave up 5 bases, with 14 bases separating them. The CDR3 sequence is 14 residues long. In germline, CDR1 is SGDLS, CDR2 YYNGEE. Here the CDR3 reads CASSRRQILDTQYF. The CDR3 nucleotides read TGTGCCAGCAGCCGCCGACAGATTCTAGATACGCAGTATTTT.

The chain couples TRBV29-1 to TRBJ2-1, with D unclear. Germline V gene data show CDR1 as SQVTM and CDR2 as ANQGSEA. This CDR3 spans 11 amino acids. Trimming removed 4 bases from V and 9 bases from J, with 10 bases in between. CDR3 loop: CSVAAPTEQFF. CDR3 DNA sequence: TGCAGCGTTGCAGCCCCGACTGAGCAGTTCTTC.

The rearrangement joins TRBV5-4 to TRBJ2-3, with a possible D match to TRBD2 (7 bases). The CDR3 is 16 residues long. Trimming left V 4 bases short and J 2 bases short, with 17 bases between. CDR1 is SGHNT, CDR2 YYREEE, per germline (reference sequence). CDR3 DNA: TGTGCCAGCAGCAAGGGGGGGGAGTGGTACACAGATACGCAGTATTTT. This translates into CASSKGGEWYTDTQYF. The entire variable domain, with the rest obtained from reference TRBV5-4 and TRBJ2-3, is as follows: ETGVTQSPTHLIKTRGQQVTLRCSSQSGHNTVSWYQQALGQGPQFIFQYYREEENGRGNFPPRFSGLQFPNYSSELNVNALELDDSALYLCASSKGGEWYTDTQYFGPGTRLTVL.

The chain employs TRBV5-5 and TRBJ2-7; perhaps TRBD2 as D (6 bases). The CDR3 runs 14 residues. Per the germline V gene, CDR1 is SGHKS and CDR2 is YYEKEE (reference sequence). With 4 bases removed from V and 0 bases from J, the gap between germline ends came to 11 bases. The CDR3 DNA reads as TGTGCCAGCAGCAACATCGGGAGCTCCTACGAGCAGTACTTC. This gives the protein CASSNIGSSYEQYF.

The chain couples TRBV6-1 to TRBJ1-1; D gene uncertain. V was pared by 6 bases and J by 5 bases, with 10 bases between. This CDR3 comprises 12 residues. Germline CDR1 and CDR2: MNHNS and SASEGT. The CDR3 DNA sequence: TGTGCCAGCAGAAGAGCTGAAACTGAAGCTTTCTTT. This gives the protein CASRRAETEAFF.

V gene TRBV10-3 combines with J gene TRBJ1-2; TRBD1 matches at 9 bases. V was pared by 5 bases and J by 6 bases, with 7 bases of the junction left unmatched. CDR1 is ENHRY and CDR2 is SYGVKD in the germline V gene. This CDR3 is built from 14 residues. This CDR3 reads CAISKDRGENGYTF. The DNA of the CDR3 is TGTGCCATCAGTAAGGACAGGGGAGAAAATGGCTACACCTTC.

The chain's CDR3 is CASSLQGPAKNIQYF. CDR3 in DNA: TGTGCCAGCAGTTTACAGGGACCGGCCAAAAACATTCAGTACTTC. This sequence joins TRBV28 and TRBJ2-4; D tentatively reads TRBD1 or TRBD2 (5 bases each). This CDR3 is 15 amino acids long. V shed 2 bases and J shed 1 base, with 9 bases lying between them. CDR1 is MDHEN, CDR2 SYDVKM, per germline.

The chain combines TRBV18 with TRBJ2-1, with 12 bases lining up with TRBD2. V lost 2 bases to trimming and J lost 6 bases; unmatched junction nucleotides: 5. Germline V lookup: CDR1 KGHSH, CDR2 LQKENI. The CDR3 is 16 amino acids. CDR3 residues: CASSPSRTSGTNEQFF. The CDR3 bases are TGTGCCAGCTCACCAAGTAGGACTAGCGGGACCAATGAGCAGTTCTTC.

Concerning this clone itself: Distinct nucleotide sequences in the sample also encode this CDR3. The chain carries TRBV5-1 and TRBJ2-5; no clear D. Germline loops: CDR1 SGHRS, CDR2 YFSETQ. CDR3 length: 11 residues. Between the trimmed V and J ends, which lost 4 bases and 3 bases, there was a span of 4 bases. For the CDR3, the DNA is TGCGCCAGCAGCCTCAAAGAGACCCAGTACTTC. Amino acid sequence: CASSLKETQYF.

V is TRBV20-1 and J is TRBJ2-5, with D unresolved. There are 9 residues in the CDR3. The V gene's germline CDR1 is DFQATT and CDR2 SNEGSKA (reference sequence). V shed 8 bases and J shed 1 base, with 2 bases lying between them. The CDR3 sequence: CSTQETQYF. CDR3 nucleotide sequence: TGCAGTACCCAAGAGACCCAGTACTTC.

This chain links TRBV28 with TRBJ2-7; D remains unclear. In germline, CDR1 is MDHEN, CDR2 SYDVKM. The CDR3 covers 11 residues. V lost 5 bases, J lost 6 bases, and 8 bases lay in between. As DNA, the CDR3 is TGTGCCAGCAGTCCCACGGTCGAGCAGTACTTC. It specifies CASSPTVEQYF.

V and J are TRBV18 and TRBJ2-1; 7 nucleotides agree with TRBD2. Trimming took 4 bases from V and 9 from J; bases not matched to a gene: 9. This CDR3 is 14 amino acids long. Germline CDR1 is KGHSH and CDR2 is LQKENI. The CDR3 protein is CASSLASGDSEQFF. The CDR3 DNA follows: TGTGCCAGCTCACTGGCTAGCGGAGACTCTGAGCAGTTCTTC.

The chain recombines TRBV10-2 with TRBJ2-2, with D hard to call. Germline V lookup: CDR1 WSHSY, CDR2 SAAADI. The CDR3 loop spans 14 amino acids. V gave up 5 bases and J gave up 2 bases, with 9 bases separating them. The CDR3, as DNA: TGCGCCAGCAGTTTTACAGTCAACACCGGGGAGCTGTTTTTT. It specifies CASSFTVNTGELFF.

This rearrangement joins TRBV5-1 to TRBJ2-7; 14 nucleotides match TRBD2. Germline V gives CDR1 SGHRS, CDR2 YFSETQ. The CDR3 sequence is 19 residues long. Germline trimming cut 2 bases from V and 1 base from J; bases unmatched to any gene: 11. CDR3 loop: CASSLRPGLAGVRSYEQYF. DNA of the CDR3: TGCGCCAGCAGCTTACGTCCGGGACTAGCGGGAGTAAGGTCCTACGAGCAGTACTTC.

Comment on this clone: Other DNA sequences in this sample translate to the same CDR3. The chain is built from TRBV11-3 and TRBJ1-1; D not resolved. The CDR3 totals 13 residues. Trimming pared 0 bases from V and 3 bases from J, leaving 5 bases between. CDR1 is SGHNT and CDR2 is YENEEA in the germline V gene. The CDR3 spells CASSLDGDTEAFF. DNA for the CDR3: TGTGCCAGCAGCTTAGATGGGGACACTGAAGCTTTCTTT.

To note about this clone: Other DNA sequences in this specimen translate into the identical CDR3. The rearrangement uses TRBV18 and TRBJ1-2; a weak D match, TRBD1 (6 bases). Germline loops: CDR1 KGHSH, CDR2 LQKENI. This CDR3 has 14 amino acids. V dropped 2 bases and J dropped 2 bases, with 9 bases sitting between them. CDR3 region: CASSPKTGNYGYTF. Written as DNA, the CDR3 is TGTGCCAGCTCACCAAAAACAGGGAACTATGGCTACACCTTC.

This clone appeared once. The V gene is TRBV5-1, the J gene TRBJ2-2; TRBD1 or TRBD2 may be the D gene (5 bases each). Germline lookup yields CDR1 SGHRS and CDR2 YFSETQ. Trimming removed 4 bases from V and 4 bases from J, with 14 bases in between. The CDR3 has 15 amino acids. The chain's CDR3 is CASSIGTGGTGELFF. The CDR3 DNA follows: TGCGCCAGCAGCATCGGGACGGGCGGCACCGGGGAGCTGTTTTTT.

As regards this clone: The sample has other DNA sequences that encode this CDR3 too. V is TRBV7-6 and J is TRBJ1-5; D is unclear. Looked up from germline, CDR1 is SGHVS and CDR2 is FNYEAQ. CDR3 size: 13 residues. V gave up 1 base and J gave up 4 bases, with 5 bases separating them. The CDR3 loop reads CASSLGRNQPQHF. CDR3 DNA: TGTGCCAGCAGCTTAGGGAGAAATCAGCCCCAGCATTTT.

V is TRBV28 and J is TRBJ2-7, with D possibly called TRBD1 or TRBD2 (6 bases each). The CDR3 is made up of 15 amino acids. V was clipped by 5 bases and J by 2 bases, with 16 bases between them. Germline CDR1 reads MDHEN; CDR2 reads SYDVKM. The CDR3 is CASSIPTGLTYEQYF. CDR3 DNA sequence: TGTGCCAGCAGTATTCCGACAGGACTAACCTACGAGCAGTACTTC.

The chain joins TRBV5-1 to TRBJ2-1; D gene unclear. There are 14 residues in the CDR3. Germline assignment: CDR1 SGHRS and CDR2 YFSETQ. V lost 3 bases and J 6 bases, leaving 13 bases between the germline ends. This CDR3 reads CASSSDGLSNEQFF. CDR3 nucleotide sequence: TGCGCCAGCAGCTCGGACGGCCTAAGCAATGAGCAGTTCTTC.

The chain employs TRBV10-3 and TRBJ2-3; 9 nucleotides line up with TRBD2. Per the germline V gene, CDR1 is ENHRY and CDR2 is SYGVKD. V lost 3 bases to trimming and J lost 0 bases; unmatched junction nucleotides: 4. The CDR3 contains 16 residues. The CDR3 coding sequence is TGTGCCATCAGTGACCGACTAGCGGATAGCACAGATACGCAGTATTTT. This gives the protein CAISDRLADSTDTQYF.

The CDR3: CASSPRPQANTIYF. The DNA of the CDR3 is TGTGCCAGCAGCCCTCGTCCGCAAGCGAACACCATATATTTT. V gene TRBV5-4 combines with J gene TRBJ1-3; no reliable D call. The CDR3 is made up of 14 amino acids. Trimming pared 4 bases from V and 7 bases from J, leaving 15 bases between. Germline CDR1 SGHNT, CDR2 YYREEE (reference sequence). The whole variable domain, remainder taken from reference TRBV5-4 and TRBJ1-3, is ETGVTQSPTHLIKTRGQQVTLRCSSQSGHNTVSWYQQALGQGPQFIFQYYREEENGRGNFPPRFSGLQFPNYSSELNVNALELDDSALYLCASSPRPQANTIYFGEGSWLTVV.

This chain connects TRBV10-2 to TRBJ1-2; D gene uncertain. The CDR3 runs 15 residues. V was shortened by 2 bases and J by 8 bases, with 18 bases between the two germline ends. Germline lookup yields CDR1 WSHSY and CDR2 SAAADI. The CDR3 DNA reads as TGCGCCAGCAGTGAGAGCGGTGGAGGGTGGAGGGGCTACACCTTC. Its protein is CASSESGGGWRGYTF.

V and J are TRBV5-1 and TRBJ2-7; D remains ambiguous. V lost 2 bases and J lost 3, with 9 bases in between. Germline assignment: CDR1 SGHRS and CDR2 YFSETQ. The CDR3 covers 13 residues. Here the CDR3 reads CASSFQLSYEQYF. CDR3 bases: TGCGCCAGCAGCTTTCAACTCAGCTACGAGCAGTACTTC.